Listed below are T cell receptor beta chains from one sample, sequenced in a study of blood T cell repertoires in COVID-19. The assay was immunoSEQ multiplex PCR, and TCRdb's table has in-frame clones only and misses some. The sample includes under 250,000 clones, 65% to 85% of them seen just once. What was sequenced was PBMCs or T cells enriched from blood (not recorded which). The receptors shown here come from a young man with acute COVID-19. Each CDR3 is given with its conserved first and last residue.

TRBV7-3	TRBJ1-1	CASSDSLNTEAFF
TRBV5-1	TRBJ1-1	CASSPTNLNRGNTEAFF
TRBV27	TRBJ1-1	CASSLSPGMNTEAFF
TRBV7-3	TRBJ1-6	CASSSGLQGASSPLHF
TRBV6-5	TRBJ2-4	CASRGQWADIQYF
TRBV5-4	TRBJ1-2	CASSPERLSNYGYTF
TRBV2	TRBJ2-3	CASSDWTGPDTQYF
TRBV3-1/TRBV3-2	TRBJ1-1	CASSQELMNTEAFF
TRBV6-5	TRBJ2-7	CASSQGTGSYEQYF
TRBV19	TRBJ2-1	CATERDRYNEQFF
TRBV7-2	TRBJ2-7	CASSPGPQGREQYF
TRBV6-5	TRBJ1-1	CASSGFAEAFF
TRBV5-5	TRBJ1-2	CASSSQQGNYGYTF
TRBV27	TRBJ2-7	CASSLSSGGAYEQYF
TRBV7-3	TRBJ2-1	CASSLGGRFNEQFF
TRBV25-1	TRBJ2-1	CASSELLNEQFF
TRBV13	TRBJ2-3	CASSLGLAGTDTQYF
TRBV9	TRBJ1-4	CASSAGQPNEKLFF
TRBV11-2	TRBJ2-7	CASRSRDRVLDEQYF
TRBV7-9	TRBJ1-2	CASSPVGTSNYGYTF
TRBV18	TRBJ1-5	CASSGQTNQPQHF
TRBV12-3/TRBV12-4	TRBJ2-7	CASSLGLEQYF
TRBV2	TRBJ2-3	CASRASGAVSSTDTQYF
TRBV5-1	TRBJ2-7	CASCEGLTSYEQYF
TRBV12-5	TRBJ2-5	CASGPPLGTGQETQYF
TRBV27	TRBJ1-2	CASSLSRVVGGYTF
TRBV2	TRBJ2-2	CASSMLTERAGELFF
TRBV9	TRBJ2-7	CASSVGGSGAYEQYF
TRBV3-1/TRBV3-2	TRBJ2-2	CASSQPVHTGELFF
TRBV6-5	TRBJ1-1	CASNRVPGTEAFF
TRBV7-6	TRBJ1-1	CASSPRTGRRTEAFF
TRBV30	TRBJ1-2	CAWSRTGGQGFFGYTF
TRBV5-1	TRBJ1-6	CASSAGGSNSPLHF
TRBV30	TRBJ2-7	CAWGTGTYEQYF
TRBV6-5	TRBJ2-1	CASSPRVAGDNEQFF
TRBV3-1/TRBV3-2	TRBJ1-2	CASSLPRGIYTF
TRBV21-1	TRBJ2-7	CAQGSEQYF
TRBV19	TRBJ2-7	CASSVNRVSYEQYF
TRBV27	TRBJ2-4	CASSGASNIQYF
TRBV12-3/TRBV12-4	TRBJ1-1	CASSLQGIEAFF
TRBV5-5	TRBJ2-3	CASSSLTSTTDTQYF
TRBV3-1/TRBV3-2	TRBJ1-1	CASSRTDVRAAFF
TRBV9	TRBJ2-3	CASSVLKDTQYF
TRBV15	TRBJ1-2	CATSRIGQGADGYTF
TRBV9	TRBJ1-2	CASSVGGGTVYGYTF
TRBV30	TRBJ1-5	CAWSRDGDSFNQPQHF
TRBV9	TRBJ1-5	CASSVLDSPREPQHF
TRBV6-5	TRBJ2-7	CASRRDLTSEQYF
TRBV19	TRBJ1-5	CASSMLEGNQPQHF
TRBV28	TRBJ1-6	CASSIQGYNSPLHF
TRBV1	TRBJ2-1	CTSSYSGGAGNEQFF
TRBV6-5	TRBJ1-1	CASGHMASVAFF
TRBV19	TRBJ2-5	CASSIGTDRVGETQYF
TRBV7-6	TRBJ1-2	CASSLGGLLPNYGYTF
TRBV6-5	TRBJ2-7	CASRGEATYEQYF
TRBV6-1	TRBJ2-1	CASSEATSVYNEQFF
TRBV28	TRBJ2-2	CAVEAGGSNTGELFF